A selection of T cell receptor beta chains follows, all from one sample in a study of blood T cell repertoires in COVID-19. Some clones are missing from TCRdb's copy, which holds only in-frame ones; the method was immunoSEQ multiplex PCR. This sample has 100,000 or so clones, with approximately 89% found just once. The sample was peripheral blood. All receptors derive from a man aged 60-69 years with acute or convalescent COVID-19. CDR3s include the opening cysteine and the closing phenylalanine or tryptophan. The D gene is left open where the match is weak. Expanded clones are given a class, and other clones once, few, many or no size at all.

clone_size	d_call	j_call	v_call	cdr3_aa	cdr3_nt
-	TRBD2	TRBJ2-3	TRBV10-3	CAISEGAGSTDTQYF	TGTGCCATCAGTGAGGGAGCGGGAAGCACAGATACGCAGTATTTT
once	TRBD1	TRBJ1-6	TRBV7-2	CASSPWTGINSPLHF	TGTGCCAGCAGCCCCTGGACAGGGATTAATTCACCCCTCCACTTT
-	TRBD1	TRBJ2-2	TRBV30	CAWSKGQGVLNTGELFF	TGTGCCTGGAGCAAGGGACAGGGGGTGTTAAACACCGGGGAGCTGTTTTTT
few	-	TRBJ2-2	TRBV11-2	CASSPRHRTNTGELFF	TGTGCCAGCAGCCCAAGACACCGAACGAACACCGGGGAGCTGTTTTTT
-	TRBD1	TRBJ2-7	TRBV5-1	CASSLDLRGHYDYEQYF	TGCGCCAGCAGCTTGGATCTCAGGGGGCACTACGACTACGAGCAGTACTTC
-	TRBD2	TRBJ2-5	TRBV19	CASSTTLAGAGETQYF	TGTGCCAGTAGTACGACTTTAGCGGGAGCGGGTGAGACCCAGTACTTC
-	TRBD2	TRBJ2-2	TRBV19	CASSILRSGVLGELFF	TGTGCCAGTAGTATACTGAGGAGCGGGGTTCTCGGGGAGCTGTTTTTT
-	TRBD2	TRBJ2-3	TRBV5-1	CASSRTSGRDTQYF	TGCGCCAGCAGCCGGACTAGCGGGAGAGATACGCAGTATTTT
once	-	TRBJ2-1	TRBV27	CASSLTPSRRAGAYNEQFF	TGTGCCAGCAGTTTAACCCCTTCGCGGAGAGCGGGTGCCTACAATGAGCAGTTCTTC
-	-	TRBJ1-5	TRBV3-1/TRBV3-2	CASSQGQTAGPEPQHF	TGTGCCAGCAGCCAAGGACAGACGGCTGGGCCGGAGCCCCAGCATTTT
-	-	TRBJ2-1	TRBV9	CASSVGTSLVGQFF	TGTGCCAGCAGCGTTGGAACTAGCCTGGTTGGGCAGTTCTTC
-	TRBD1	TRBJ1-3	TRBV28	CASSSTGGGNTIYF	TGTGCCAGCAGTTCGACAGGGGGTGGAAACACCATATATTTT
few	-	TRBJ1-3	TRBV20-1	CSASNPGGSGNTIYF	TGCAGTGCTAGTAATCCGGGGGGCTCTGGAAACACCATATATTTT
-	-	TRBJ2-1	TRBV10-1	CASSPTSSYNEQFF	TGCGCCAGCAGTCCGACTAGCTCCTACAATGAGCAGTTCTTC
-	TRBD2	TRBJ2-3	TRBV5-6	CASSPVQREALCTDTQYF	TGTGCCAGCAGCCCCGTGCAGCGGGAGGCCCTTTGCACAGATACGCAGTATTTT
-	-	TRBJ2-2	TRBV11-3	CASSFRSGTGELFF	TGTGCCAGCAGCTTTCGGAGCGGAACCGGGGAGCTGTTTTTT
few	TRBD2	TRBJ2-3	TRBV11-2	CASIGPGLAEPYSQYF	TGTGCCAGCATTGGTCCGGGACTAGCGGAGCCTTATTCGCAGTATTTT
once	-	TRBJ2-7	TRBV9	CASSAAGSLAGEQYF	TGTGCCAGCAGCGCGGCTGGGAGCCTAGCAGGCGAGCAGTACTTC
-	-	TRBJ2-7	TRBV7-4	CARQYEPGHPSGDEQYF	TGTGCCAGACAGTACGAACCGGGACACCCTTCCGGAGACGAGCAGTACTTC
-	TRBD2	TRBJ2-1	TRBV10-2	CASSELGLAYNEQFF	TGCGCCAGCAGTGAGTTGGGACTAGCGTACAATGAGCAGTTCTTC
-	-	TRBJ1-6	TRBV19	CASSIPAESSPLHF	TGTGCCAGTAGTATCCCTGCGGAAAGTTCACCCCTCCACTTT
-	-	TRBJ2-3	TRBV9	CASSVASGTDTQYF	TGTGCCAGCAGCGTAGCTTCGGGCACAGATACGCAGTATTTT
-	-	TRBJ2-3	TRBV19	CASSETTGTPTQYF	TGTGCCAGTAGCGAAACCACCGGGACTCCGACGCAGTATTTT
-	TRBD2	TRBJ2-1	TRBV3-1/TRBV3-2	CASSQTGRTFYNEQFF	TGTGCCAGCAGCCAGACCGGGAGGACTTTCTACAATGAGCAGTTCTTC
-	-	TRBJ2-1	TRBV21-1	CASSKPPSGRAQFF	TGTGCCAGCAGCAAACCGCCTAGCGGGAGGGCCCAGTTCTTC
-	TRBD2	TRBJ2-3	TRBV6-5	CASGGGLGTDTQYF	TGTGCCAGCGGCGGGGGGCTTGGCACAGATACGCAGTATTTT
-	-	TRBJ1-1	TRBV28	CASSEFEAFF	TGTGCCAGCAGTGAGTTTGAAGCTTTCTTT
-	TRBD1	TRBJ1-2	TRBV13	CASRRAGGSGGYTF	TGTGCCAGCAGAAGGGCAGGGGGATCTGGGGGCTACACCTTC
-	TRBD1	TRBJ2-2	TRBV7-3	CASSLKGQGTNTGELFF	TGTGCCAGCAGCTTAAAGGGACAGGGGACGAACACCGGGGAGCTGTTTTTT
-	-	TRBJ2-2	TRBV11-3	CASSRRGADTGELFF	TGTGCCAGCAGCCGTCGGGGGGCGGACACCGGGGAGCTGTTTTTT
few	-	TRBJ1-2	TRBV2	CASSIRKNGYTF	TGTGCCAGCAGTATCAGAAAGAATGGCTACACCTTC
once	-	TRBJ2-2	TRBV24-1	CATSDNMANTGELFF	TGTGCCACCAGTGATAACATGGCGAACACCGGGGAGCTGTTTTTT
-	TRBD1	TRBJ2-7	TRBV28	CASSLPRGQSYEQYF	TGTGCCAGCAGTTTGCCCCGGGGACAGAGCTACGAGCAGTACTTC
-	TRBD1	TRBJ2-1	TRBV7-6	CASSSLPPGQEGYNEQFF	TGTGCCAGCAGCTCGCTACCACCGGGACAGGAGGGCTACAATGAGCAGTTCTTC
-	TRBD2	TRBJ2-2	TRBV15	CATSTFGTSGPGELFF	TGTGCCACCAGCACCTTCGGGACTAGTGGACCCGGGGAGCTGTTTTTT
-	-	TRBJ1-5	TRBV6-5	CASTFDRILNQPQHF	TGTGCCAGCACTTTCGACAGGATACTAAATCAGCCCCAGCATTTT
-	-	TRBJ1-3	TRBV11-2	CASTQISGNTIYF	TGTGCCAGCACCCAGATCTCGGGAAACACCATATATTTT
-	TRBD1	TRBJ2-3	TRBV5-1	CASSTDRGLADTQYF	TGCGCCAGCAGCACTGACAGGGGGCTTGCAGATACGCAGTATTTT
-	TRBD1	TRBJ1-5	TRBV5-1	CASSRTGRNQPQHF	TGCGCCAGCAGCCGGACAGGGCGCAATCAGCCCCAGCATTTT
-	-	TRBJ2-2	TRBV24-1	CATSVQGLETGELFF	TGTGCCACCAGTGTACAGGGTTTGGAAACCGGGGAGCTGTTTTTT
-	TRBD2	TRBJ2-1	TRBV2	CASSEALLAGSYNEQFF	TGTGCCAGCAGTGAAGCGCTACTAGCGGGGTCCTACAATGAGCAGTTCTTC